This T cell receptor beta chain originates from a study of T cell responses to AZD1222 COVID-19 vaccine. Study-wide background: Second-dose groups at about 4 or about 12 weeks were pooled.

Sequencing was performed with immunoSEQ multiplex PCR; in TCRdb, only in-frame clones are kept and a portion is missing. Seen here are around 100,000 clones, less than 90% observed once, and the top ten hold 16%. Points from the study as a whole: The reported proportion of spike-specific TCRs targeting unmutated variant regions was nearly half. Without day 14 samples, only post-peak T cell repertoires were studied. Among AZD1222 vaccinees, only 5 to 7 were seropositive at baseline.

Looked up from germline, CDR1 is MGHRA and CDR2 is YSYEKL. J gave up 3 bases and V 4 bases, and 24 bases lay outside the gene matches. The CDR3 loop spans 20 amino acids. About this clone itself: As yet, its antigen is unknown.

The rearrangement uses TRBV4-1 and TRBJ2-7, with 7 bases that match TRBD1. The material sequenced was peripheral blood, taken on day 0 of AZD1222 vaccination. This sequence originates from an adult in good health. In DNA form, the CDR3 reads TGCGCCAGCAGCCTCCACAAAGGGGGCCCCCCTCCTTACCAATTCTACGAGCAGTACTTC. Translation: CASSLHKGGPPPYQFYEQYF.